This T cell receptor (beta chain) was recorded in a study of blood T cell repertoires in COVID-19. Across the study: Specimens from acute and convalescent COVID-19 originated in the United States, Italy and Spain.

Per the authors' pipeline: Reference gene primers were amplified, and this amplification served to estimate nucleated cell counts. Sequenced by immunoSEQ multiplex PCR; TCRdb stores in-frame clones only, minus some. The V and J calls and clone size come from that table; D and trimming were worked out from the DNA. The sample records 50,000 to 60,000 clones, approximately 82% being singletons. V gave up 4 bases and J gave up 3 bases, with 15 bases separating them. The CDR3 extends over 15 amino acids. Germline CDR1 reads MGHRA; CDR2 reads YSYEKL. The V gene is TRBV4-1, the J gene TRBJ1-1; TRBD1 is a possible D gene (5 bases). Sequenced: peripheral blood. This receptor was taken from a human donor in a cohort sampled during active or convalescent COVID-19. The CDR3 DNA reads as TGCGCCAGCAGCCCCGGACACCCTCGCTACACTGAAGCTTTCTTT. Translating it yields CASSPGHPRYTEAFF.